Shown below are 17 T cell receptor beta chains from a single sample sequenced in a study of T cell repertoires in cytomegalovirus infection. TCRdb called the reads again in MiXCR, with one record for every CDR3 protein. The sample yields nearly 700,000 distinct CDR3 sequences, roughly a third seen once. Their antigens are not known. The starting material was cultured PBMCs, obtained from culture after CMV antigen stimulation. These receptors were taken from a human donor in good health (CMV status not recorded). Some clones in this sample may be carry-over from other donors' samples.

This clonotype was seen only once. The chain has TRBV20-1 and TRBJ1-3; TRBD1 matches at 7 bases. Germline V CDR1 and CDR2: DFQATT, SNEGSKA (reference sequence). The J segment lost 4 bases and the V segment lost 3 bases, leaving 9 bases of the junction unmatched. This CDR3 has 15 residues. The CDR3, as DNA: TGCAGTGCTAGCCCTGAGACAGGGAGCGGAAACACCATATATTTT. It translates to CSASPETGSGNTIYF.

There are a few counts of this clonotype. The chain combines TRBV4-1 with TRBJ1-1, with D maybe TRBD1 (5 bases). Trimming stripped 1 base from V and 5 bases from J, with 14 bases between. CDR3 length: 15 residues. CDR1 and CDR2 (germline): MGHRA, YSYEKL. The CDR3 region is CASSQARGRRTEAFF. The CDR3 DNA reads TGCGCCAGCAGCCAAGCGAGGGGTCGGAGAACTGAAGCTTTCTTT.

There are many counts of this clonotype. The chain carries TRBV7-2 and TRBJ2-1; D not resolved. The V gene lost 5 bases and the J gene lost 6 bases, with 8 bases spanning the gap. The CDR3 extends over 12 amino acids. CDR1 SGHTA and CDR2 FQGNSA come from the germline V gene. In nucleotides, the CDR3 is TGTGCCAGCAGCCGCATCAGCAATGAGCAGTTCTTC. Encoded protein: CASSRISNEQFF. The complete variable domain, with remaining parts taken from reference TRBV7-2 and TRBJ2-1, reads GAGVSQSPSNKVTEKGKDVELRCDPISGHTALYWYRQSLGQGLEFLIYFQGNSAPDKSGLPSDRFSAERTGGSVSTLTIQRTQQEDSAVYLCASSRISNEQFFGPGTRLTVL.

The V gene is TRBV20-1, the J gene TRBJ2-1; D unclear. V was shortened by 6 bases and J by 4 bases, with 10 bases between the two germline ends. The CDR3 consists of 12 residues. CDR1 and CDR2 (germline): DFQATT, SNEGSKA (reference sequence). CDR3 nucleotides: TGCAGTGCCCCCAAGATTTACAATGAGCAGTTCTTC. This gives the protein CSAPKIYNEQFF.

The chain combines TRBV24-1 with TRBJ2-2; perhaps TRBD1 as D (6 bases). With 0 bases removed from V and 1 base from J, the gap between germline ends came to 11 bases. CDR3 length: 17 residues. In germline, CDR1 is KGHDR, CDR2 SFDVKD. The chain's CDR3 is CATSDLGGAWNTGELFF. The CDR3 DNA follows: TGTGCCACCAGTGATTTGGGGGGCGCTTGGAACACCGGGGAGCTGTTTTTT.

The V gene is TRBV5-4, the J gene TRBJ2-5; D ambiguous. This CDR3 spans 13 amino acids. V lost 4 bases to trimming and J lost 3 bases, with 10 bases between them. Per germline, CDR1 SGHNT and CDR2 YYREEE (reference sequence). The CDR3 spells CASSPDGKETQYF. In DNA form, the CDR3 reads TGTGCCAGCAGCCCCGACGGCAAAGAGACCCAGTACTTC.

This clonotype turned up a few times. The rearrangement uses TRBV29-1 and TRBJ1-5; 7 nucleotides agree with TRBD1. The germline CDR1 and CDR2 sequences are SQVTM and ANQGSEA. The CDR3 has 14 amino acids. J lost 5 bases, V lost 6 bases, and 10 bases had no gene match. CDR3: CSVSSGTAYQPQHF. In nucleotides, the CDR3 is TGCAGCGTATCGTCCGGGACAGCGTATCAGCCCCAGCATTTT.

Only a few counts were recorded for this clonotype. The V call is TRBV19, the J call TRBJ1-5; a possible D gene is TRBD1 (6 bases). Germline CDR1 LNHDA, CDR2 SQIVND (reference sequence). V was clipped by 9 bases and J by 0 bases, with 15 bases between them. The CDR3 totals 15 residues. CDR3 DNA: TGTGCCAGCTGCGACAGGCAGTATAGCAATCAGCCCCAGCATTTT. Translation: CASCDRQYSNQPQHF. The full variable domain, rest sourced from reference TRBV19 and TRBJ1-5, is DGGITQSPKYLFRKEGQNVTLSCEQNLNHDAMYWYRQDPGQGLRLIYYSQIVNDFQKGDIAEGYSVSREKKESFPLTVTSAQKNPTAFYLCASCDRQYSNQPQHFGDGTRLSIL.

This clonotype was counted ten times or more. The rearrangement links TRBV7-2 to TRBJ2-3; tentative D call: TRBD2 (5 bases). Germline V gives CDR1 SGHTA, CDR2 FQGNSA. The CDR3 spans 16 residues. V lost 3 bases and J lost 8, with 21 bases in between. The CDR3: CASSFWASLIWGTQYF. As DNA, the CDR3 is TGTGCCAGCAGCTTTTGGGCTAGCCTTATATGGGGTACGCAGTATTTT.

This clonotype turned up a few times. This chain uses TRBV24-1 with TRBJ1-5, with a tentative D call TRBD1 (5 bases). Trimming took 0 bases from V and 9 from J, leaving 8 bases between them. CDR1 is KGHDR, CDR2 SFDVKD, per germline. The CDR3 is made up of 13 amino acids. CDR3 amino acids: CATSDLGDSPQHF. The CDR3 nucleotides are TGTGCCACCAGTGATTTGGGGGACTCGCCCCAGCATTTT.

The chain couples TRBV4-1 to TRBJ2-1; TRBD2 is a possible D gene (6 bases). CDR1 is MGHRA and CDR2 is YSYEKL in the germline V gene. CDR3 size: 14 residues. V lost 0 bases and J 10 bases, leaving 13 bases between the germline ends. The CDR3 DNA reads as TGCGCCAGCAGCCAAGAGCCCCAGGCGGGGGAGCAGTTCTTC. The encoded protein is CASSQEPQAGEQFF.

The gene calls are TRBV7-2 and TRBJ2-7; 9 bases match TRBD1. The CDR3 length is 15 residues. CDR1 and CDR2 from the germline V gene are SGHTA and FQGNSA. V was clipped by 6 bases and J by 7 bases; unmatched bases: 13. The CDR3: CASSLLGQGAGEQYF. The DNA for the CDR3 is TGTGCCAGCAGTCTGCTGGGACAGGGCGCGGGGGAGCAGTACTTC.

CDR3 region: CASSQGGFSYEQYF. CDR3 coding DNA: TGTGCCAGCAGCCAAGGCGGGTTTTCCTACGAGCAGTACTTC. The chain recombines TRBV14 with TRBJ2-7, with D possibly being TRBD2 (5 bases). Trimming removed 1 base at V and 1 base at J, with 8 bases between. Germline V lookup: CDR1 SGHDN, CDR2 FVKESK. There are 14 residues in the CDR3.

V and J are TRBV12-3 or TRBV12-4 and TRBJ2-1, with 7 bases identical to TRBD2. Germline trimming cut 6 bases from V and 7 bases from J; bases unmatched to any gene: 12. The CDR3 is made up of 15 amino acids. The CDR3: CASRSGTYPPNEQFF. The CDR3 nucleotides are TGTGCCAGCAGGAGCGGGACCTACCCCCCAAATGAGCAGTTCTTC.

The rearrangement uses TRBV7-2 and TRBJ2-5; TRBD2 aligns across 12 bases. J lost 5 bases, V lost 6 bases, and 10 bases had no gene match. Germline CDR1 SGHTA, CDR2 FQGNSA. The CDR3 has 16 residues. The CDR3, as DNA: TGTGCCAGCAGGCCACCGGGACTAGCGGGTGTGGAGACCCAGTACTTC. Its protein is CASRPPGLAGVETQYF.

This clonotype occurred a few times. The V and J genes are TRBV6-2 or TRBV6-3 and TRBJ1-1; 7 bases map to TRBD1. CDR3 length: 14 residues. V lost 9 bases to trimming and J lost 1 base; unmatched junction nucleotides: 8. Per germline, CDR1 MNHEY and CDR2 SVGEGT. The CDR3, as DNA: TGTGCCAGAACGGACAGGACTAAGAACACTGAAGCTTTCTTT. Its translation: CARTDRTKNTEAFF.

This clonotype was seen only a few times. V and J are TRBV4-1 and TRBJ2-4; D is unresolved. V was pared by 1 base and J by 0 bases, with 13 bases between. This CDR3 has 17 amino acids. Germline CDR1 MGHRA, CDR2 YSYEKL. The CDR3 here is CASSQADGRLAKNIQYF. CDR3 DNA sequence: TGCGCCAGCAGCCAAGCGGACGGCAGACTAGCCAAAAACATTCAGTACTTC.